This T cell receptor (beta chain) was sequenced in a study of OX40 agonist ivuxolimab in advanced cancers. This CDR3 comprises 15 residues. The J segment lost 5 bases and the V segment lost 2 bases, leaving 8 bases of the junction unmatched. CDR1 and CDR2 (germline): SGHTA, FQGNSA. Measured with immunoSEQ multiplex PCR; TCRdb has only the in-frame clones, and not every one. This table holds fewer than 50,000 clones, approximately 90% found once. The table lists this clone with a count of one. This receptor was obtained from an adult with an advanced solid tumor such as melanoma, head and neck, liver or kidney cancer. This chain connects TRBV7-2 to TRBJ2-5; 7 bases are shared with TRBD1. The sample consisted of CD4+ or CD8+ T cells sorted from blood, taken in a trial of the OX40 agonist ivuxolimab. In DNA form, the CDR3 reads TGTGCCAGCAGCTTACAGGCAGGGGGTGATGAGACCCAGTACTTC. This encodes CASSLQAGGDETQYF.